The 2 T cell receptor beta chains below come from one sample, sequenced in a study of metastatic and nonmetastatic thyroid tumors. TCRdb re-called clones from the PCR reads using MiXCR. This table holds roughly 15,000 clones, roughly 26% found once. Thyroid surgery took place with no prior treatment in any patient. The material sequenced was tumor tissue. The receptors originated from a female donor with papillary thyroid cancer or a benign thyroid nodule (not recorded which). Some clones in this sample may be carry-over from other donors' samples.

At least ten counts were recorded for this clone. The chain couples TRBV3-1 to TRBJ2-3; possibly TRBD1 for D (6 bases). Trimming took off 8 bases at V and 6 bases at J, with 15 bases between the two ends. From germline, CDR1 is LGHDT and CDR2 YNNKEL (reference sequence). The CDR3 extends over 13 amino acids. This CDR3 is CASGWGPTDTQYF. The CDR3, as DNA: TGTGCCAGCGGATGGGGGCCGACCGATACGCAGTATTTT.

This clone was seen repeatedly, ten times or more. This CDR3 reads CASSAGVAYEQYF. Written as DNA, the CDR3 is TGTGCCAGCAGTGCCGGGGTCGCCTACGAGCAGTACTTC. V is TRBV9 and J is TRBJ2-7; TRBD2 might be the D (5 bases). Trimming took off 5 bases at V and 2 bases at J, with 11 bases between the two ends. The germline V gene encodes CDR1 SGDLS and CDR2 YYNGEE. The CDR3 spans 13 residues.